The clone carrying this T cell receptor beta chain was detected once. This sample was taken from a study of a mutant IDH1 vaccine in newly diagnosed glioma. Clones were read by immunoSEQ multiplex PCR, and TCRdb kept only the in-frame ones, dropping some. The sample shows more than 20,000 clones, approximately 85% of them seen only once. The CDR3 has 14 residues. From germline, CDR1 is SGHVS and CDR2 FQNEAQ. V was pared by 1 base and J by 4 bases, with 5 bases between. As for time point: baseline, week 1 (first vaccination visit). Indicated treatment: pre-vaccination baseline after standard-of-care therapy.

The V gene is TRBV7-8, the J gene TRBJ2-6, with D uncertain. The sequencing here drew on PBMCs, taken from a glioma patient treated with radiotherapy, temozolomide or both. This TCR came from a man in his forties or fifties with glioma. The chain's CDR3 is CASSLVGGANVLTF. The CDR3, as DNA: TGTGCCAGCAGCTTAGTGGGGGGGGCCAACGTCCTGACTTTC.